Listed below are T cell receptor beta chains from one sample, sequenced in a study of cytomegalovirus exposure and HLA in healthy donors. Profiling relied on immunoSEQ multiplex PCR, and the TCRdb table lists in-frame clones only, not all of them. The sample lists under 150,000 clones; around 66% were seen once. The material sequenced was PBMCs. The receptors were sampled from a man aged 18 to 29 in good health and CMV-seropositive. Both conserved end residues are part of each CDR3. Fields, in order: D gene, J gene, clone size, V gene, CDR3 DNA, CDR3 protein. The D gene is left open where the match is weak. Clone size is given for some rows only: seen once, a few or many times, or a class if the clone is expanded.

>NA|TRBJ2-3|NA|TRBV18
TGTGCCAGCTCATTGGGGGCGGATACGCAGTATTTT
CASSLGADTQYF
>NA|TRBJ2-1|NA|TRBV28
TGTGCCAGCAGTCATCGGACACCCCCGACCTACAATGAGCAGTTCTTC
CASSHRTPPTYNEQFF
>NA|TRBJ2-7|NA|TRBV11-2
TGTGCCAGCAGCTTAGCTCCGGCAGGCTACGAGCAGTACTTC
CASSLAPAGYEQYF
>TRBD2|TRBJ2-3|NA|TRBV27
TGTGCCAGCCGACTAGCGGGGGGATCGGGCACAGATACGCAGTATTTT
CASRLAGGSGTDTQYF
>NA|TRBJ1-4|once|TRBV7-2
TGTGCCAGCAGCACTAGGTCCGGGAATAGACTGTTTTTT
CASSTRSGNRLFF
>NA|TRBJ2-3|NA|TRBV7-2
TGTGCCAGCAGCTCGGGCAGGGCGACGATTACGGATACGCAGTATTTT
CASSSGRATITDTQYF
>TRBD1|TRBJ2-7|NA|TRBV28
TGTGCCAGCAGTTCGCCGGGACAGTCCTACGAGCAGTACTTC
CASSSPGQSYEQYF
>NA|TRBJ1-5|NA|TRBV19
TGTGCCAGTAGTTTCAGGGGTCAGAATCAGCCCCAGCATTTT
CASSFRGQNQPQHF
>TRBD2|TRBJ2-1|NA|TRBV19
TGTGCCAGTAGTACCCTGCTAGCGGGGGGGTATGATGAGCAGTTCTTC
CASSTLLAGGYDEQFF
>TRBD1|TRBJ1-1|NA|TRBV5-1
TGCGCCAGCAGCTTGGGGGACAGGGGGGTGGGCACTGAAGCTTTCTTT
CASSLGDRGVGTEAFF
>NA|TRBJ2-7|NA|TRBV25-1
TGTGCCAGCAGAACAGCAGCCTACGAGCAGTACTTC
CASRTAAYEQYF
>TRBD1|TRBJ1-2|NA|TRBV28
TGTGCCAGCAGCCTGACAGGGGGTGGAGGCTACACCTTC
CASSLTGGGGYTF
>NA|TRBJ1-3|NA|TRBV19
TGTGCCAGTACCCCAAGAACAGGGAGATCTGGAAACACCATATATTTT
CASTPRTGRSGNTIYF
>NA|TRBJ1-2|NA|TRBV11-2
TGTGCCAGCAGCTTAGTTAGGCAGGGAGGCGGCTACACCTTC
CASSLVRQGGGYTF
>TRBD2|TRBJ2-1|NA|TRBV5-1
TGCGCCAGCAGCTTGGCCGGGGGGACCTACAATGAGCAGTTCTTC
CASSLAGGTYNEQFF
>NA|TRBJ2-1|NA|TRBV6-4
TGTGCCAGCAGTGACGTGGGGGGGCCCTATGAGCAGTTCTTC
CASSDVGGPYEQFF
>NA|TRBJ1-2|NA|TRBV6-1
TGTGCCAGCAGGGTTGGAGGAAACTATGGCTACACCTTC
CASRVGGNYGYTF
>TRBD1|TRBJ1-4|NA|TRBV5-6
TGTGCCAGCAGCTCCTTGGGACAGGGTGACGAAAAACTGTTTTTT
CASSSLGQGDEKLFF
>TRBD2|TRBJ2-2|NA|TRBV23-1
TGCGCCAGCAGTCGAAAACTAGCGCCCTCCAACACCGGGGAGCTGTTTTTT
CASSRKLAPSNTGELFF
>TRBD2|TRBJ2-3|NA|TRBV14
TGTGCCAGCAGCCAAGTAGCTAGCGGGGTTAAAGATACGCAGTATTTT
CASSQVASGVKDTQYF
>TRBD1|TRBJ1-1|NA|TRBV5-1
TGCGCCAGCAGCTTAGACAGGGCTACATGCGAAGCTTTCTTT
CASSLDRATCEAFF
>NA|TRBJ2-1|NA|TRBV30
TGTGCTGCCACTAGCTCCCTGAATGAGCAGTTCTTC
CAATSSLNEQFF
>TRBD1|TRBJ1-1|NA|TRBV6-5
TGTGCCAGCAGCCTGACAGGGAAGGGTGAAGCTTTCTTT
CASSLTGKGEAFF
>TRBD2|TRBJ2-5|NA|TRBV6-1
TGTGCCAGCAGTCATAGCGGGGGGGGACAAGAGACCCAGTACTTC
CASSHSGGGQETQYF
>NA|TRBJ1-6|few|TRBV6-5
TGTGCCAGCGGGACTACCAATTCACCCCTCCACTTT
CASGTTNSPLHF
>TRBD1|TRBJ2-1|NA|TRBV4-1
TGCGCCAGCAGCCCTGGGACAGGGGGCTACAATGAGCAGTTCTTC
CASSPGTGGYNEQFF
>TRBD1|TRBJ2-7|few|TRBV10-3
TGTGCCATCAGTGAGTCCTCTCCCGGGACAGGCCCGCGCGAGCAGTACTTC
CAISESSPGTGPREQYF
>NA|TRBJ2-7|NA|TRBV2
TGTGCCAGCAGTGGATATTTTAGCTCCTACGAGCAGTACTTC
CASSGYFSSYEQYF
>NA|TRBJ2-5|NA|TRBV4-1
TGCGCCAGCAGCCAAGTTGTATCGGAGACCCAGTACTTC
CASSQVVSETQYF